One sample yielded the 7 T cell receptor beta chains listed below, sequenced in a study of blood T cells in healthy people across ages (dated by TCRdb to between 2014 and 2017). The library was built by means of 5' RACE. Sequencer: Illumina HiSeq 2500. The second PCR ran for roughly 7 to 12 cycles and used a J-beta primer mix along with a sample-barcoded 5' primer. Through fastp at Q25 and MiXCR, TCRdb rebuilt clones from the public reads, retaining in-frame beta chains. Identical CDR3 protein sequences are pooled into one entry, listed with their most common genes and DNA. The table for this sample lists 800,000 to 1,000,000 distinct CDR3 sequences; 45% to 50% of them were counted only once. The top ten hold around an eighth of the sample. Sequencing was carried out using blood. The receptor set was obtained from a man under 40 in good health.

This clonotype was counted a few times. This chain uses TRBV27 with TRBJ1-6; 8 nucleotides align to TRBD1. The CDR3 is made up of 14 amino acids. V lost 5 bases and J lost 9; bases outside the gene matches: 6. Germline V lookup: CDR1 MNHEY, CDR2 SMNVEV (reference sequence). This CDR3 reads CASSIDRGSSPLHF. For the CDR3, the DNA is TGTGCCAGCAGTATCGACAGGGGCAGTTCACCCCTCCACTTT.

In its sample, this clonotype was seen a few times. The chain recombines TRBV6-2 or TRBV6-3 with TRBJ1-2; tentative D call: TRBD1 (6 bases). This CDR3 has 14 amino acids. Germline lookup yields CDR1 MNHEY and CDR2 SVGEGT. Trimming cost V 4 bases and J 0 bases, with 9 bases left between them. In nucleotides, the CDR3 is TGTGCCAGCAGTTCGGGACATACTAACTATGGCTACACCTTC. Its protein product is CASSSGHTNYGYTF.

This clonotype came up a few times. The rearrangement uses TRBV4-2 and TRBJ2-3; a possible D gene is TRBD2 (6 bases). Germline CDR1 LGHNA, CDR2 YNFKEQ. The V end was cut by 0 bases, the J end by 8 bases, with 15 bases between. The CDR3 runs 15 residues. CDR3 in DNA: TGTGCCAGCAGCCAAGACTACGATGTCGGGGGTACGCAGTATTTT. It is translated as CASSQDYDVGGTQYF.

This chain joins TRBV4-1 and TRBJ2-6; no clear D. Looked up from germline, CDR1 is MGHRA and CDR2 is YSYEKL. V lost 0 bases and J 1 base, leaving 7 bases between the germline ends. The CDR3 is 16 residues long. CDR3 amino acids: CASSQEGRSGANVLTF. CDR3 coding DNA: TGCGCCAGCAGCCAAGAAGGCAGGTCTGGGGCCAACGTCCTGACTTTC.

The chain carries TRBV6-4 and TRBJ2-1; 7 bases map to TRBD2. The germline CDR1 and CDR2 sequences are MRHNA and SNTAGT. V shed 0 bases, J shed 12 bases, and the junction held 5 bases outside the gene matches. This CDR3 is 13 amino acids long. CDR3 region: CASSDSLADLQFF. CDR3 nucleotides: TGTGCCAGCAGTGACTCCCTAGCGGACCTGCAGTTCTTC.

The V gene is TRBV10-2, the J gene TRBJ2-1; no clear D gene. The germline gives CDR1 WSHSY, CDR2 SAAADI. V lost 5 bases to trimming and J lost 8 bases, with 10 bases between them. The CDR3 has 12 amino acids. The CDR3 nucleotides read TGCGCCAGCAGTCATCAGATGTATGAGCAGTTCTTC. Translating gives CASSHQMYEQFF.

This chain uses TRBV14 with TRBJ1-4; D unresolved. CDR1 is SGHDN, CDR2 FVKESK, per germline. The CDR3 is 16 amino acids. With 3 bases removed from V and 3 bases from J, the gap between germline ends came to 14 bases. CDR3 sequence reads: CASSQDASLANEKLFF. CDR3 nucleotides: TGTGCCAGCAGCCAGGACGCTTCTTTGGCTAATGAAAAACTGTTTTTT.